These T cell receptor beta chains were read from a single sample in a study of radiation and T cells in renal cell carcinoma. Assay used: immunoSEQ multiplex PCR; TCRdb lists only in-frame clones, some missing. The sample has about 59,000 clones; roughly 79% are singletons. The sequenced sample was blood, obtained from a patient whose treatment included radiotherapy and nephrectomy. The source is a man aged 60-69 years with renal cell carcinoma. Each CDR3 is given with its conserved first and last residue. Each record gives: V gene, D gene, clone size, J gene, CDR3 DNA, CDR3 protein. The D gene is left open where the match is weak. Clone size is shown for a subset of rows, as once, few, many or a class of expanded clone.

V gene: TRBV7-8; D gene: .; clone size: .; J gene: TRBJ2-2; CDR3 DNA: TGTGCCAGCAGCCTCCGGACAGGGACTACGAACACCGGGGAGCTGTTTTTT; CDR3 protein: CASSLRTGTTNTGELFF
V gene: TRBV12-2; D gene: .; clone size: .; J gene: TRBJ1-1; CDR3 DNA: TGTGCAAGTCGCTTAGTGCTTGGCGGTCGTGGAATGAACACTGAAACTTTCTTT; CDR3 protein: CASRLVLGGRGMNTETFF
V gene: TRBV7-9; D gene: .; clone size: few; J gene: TRBJ2-5; CDR3 DNA: TGTGCCAGCACTATCCAAGAGACCCAGTACTTC; CDR3 protein: CASTIQETQYF
V gene: TRBV19; D gene: TRBD2; clone size: .; J gene: TRBJ2-2; CDR3 DNA: TGTGCCAGTAAACACGGGAGGGCCCCCGGGGAGCTGTTTTTT; CDR3 protein: CASKHGRAPGELFF
V gene: TRBV4-1; D gene: .; clone size: .; J gene: TRBJ2-3; CDR3 DNA: TGCGCCAGCAGCGTAGGAGAAGGACATTTTAGCACAGATACGCAGTATTTT; CDR3 protein: CASSVGEGHFSTDTQYF
V gene: TRBV5-1; D gene: TRBD1; clone size: few; J gene: TRBJ2-2; CDR3 DNA: TGCGCTTCTCTGACAGGGGTCGACACCGGGGAGCTGTTTTTT; CDR3 protein: CASLTGVDTGELFF
V gene: TRBV27; D gene: TRBD2; clone size: .; J gene: TRBJ2-7; CDR3 DNA: TGTGCCAGCAAGTTCTCAACCGGGACTAGCGGTTCCTCCTACGAGCAGTACTTC; CDR3 protein: CASKFSTGTSGSSYEQYF
V gene: TRBV19; D gene: .; clone size: once; J gene: TRBJ1-5; CDR3 DNA: TGTGCCAGTAGTATCCCAGTTGTCGGCAATCAGCCCCAGCATTTT; CDR3 protein: CASSIPVVGNQPQHF
V gene: TRBV9; D gene: .; clone size: .; J gene: TRBJ1-1; CDR3 DNA: TGTGCCAGCAGCGTAGCTGAGTCATTTTGGGAGCCAGCTTTCTTT; CDR3 protein: CASSVAESFWEPAFF
V gene: TRBV6-1; D gene: .; clone size: .; J gene: TRBJ2-5; CDR3 DNA: TGTGCCTCCAGGGTGGGGGAGACCCAGTACTTC; CDR3 protein: CASRVGETQYF